What follows are 8 T cell receptor beta chains derived from one specimen sequenced in a study of cytomegalovirus exposure and HLA in healthy donors. With 60 Vbeta and 13 Jbeta primers, the PCR was carried out. TCRdb's table, derived via immunoSEQ multiplex PCR, lists solely in-frame clones and lacks some. This sample's clone table lists some 62,000 clones. The sample consisted of PBMCs. Receptors were obtained from a man younger than 40 in good health and CMV-seropositive.

CDR3 loop: CASSQVSGGGNTEAFF. DNA for the CDR3: TGTGCCAGCAGCCAAGTGTCTGGGGGCGGGAACACTGAAGCTTTCTTT. The rearrangement uses TRBV4-2 and TRBJ1-1; TRBD1 is a possible D gene (6 bases). Germline lookup yields CDR1 LGHNA and CDR2 YNFKEQ. The CDR3 has 16 residues. The V end was cut by 1 base, the J end by 1 base, with 13 bases between.

The chain recombines TRBV13 with TRBJ1-6, with 7 bases lining up with TRBD1. Trimming removed 6 bases from V and 7 bases from J; junction bases left unmatched: 6. The CDR3 length is 14 residues. Germline CDR1 PRHDT, CDR2 FYEKMQ (reference sequence). The CDR3 loop reads CASRLGQTNSPLHF. The DNA of the CDR3 is TGTGCCAGCAGGTTGGGACAGACCAATTCACCCCTCCACTTT.

This chain connects TRBV27 to TRBJ2-3; no clear D. There are 13 residues in the CDR3. The germline gives CDR1 MNHEY, CDR2 SMNVEV (reference sequence). V was cut by 0 bases and J by 6 bases, with 7 bases left in between. The CDR3 DNA sequence: TGTGCCAGCAGTTTATCGACAAGGGATACGCAGTATTTT. This gives the protein CASSLSTRDTQYF.

J is TRBJ2-7 and V is TRBV5-4; 9 bases are shared with TRBD1. The V and J ends lost 4 bases and 5 bases, in that order; junction bases with no gene match: 10. The CDR3 contains 15 residues. CDR1 SGHNT and CDR2 YYREEE come from the germline V gene (reference sequence). The CDR3 sequence: CASSNGQGKGNEQYF. CDR3 DNA: TGTGCCAGCAGCAACGGACAGGGGAAGGGGAACGAGCAGTACTTC. Filled out from reference TRBV5-4 and TRBJ2-7, the complete variable domain reads ETGVTQSPTHLIKTRGQQVTLRCSSQSGHNTVSWYQQALGQGPQFIFQYYREEENGRGNFPPRFSGLQFPNYSSELNVNALELDDSALYLCASSNGQGKGNEQYFGPGTRLTVT.

The chain carries TRBV29-1 and TRBJ2-7, with TRBD1 matching over 10 bases. V lost 7 bases and J lost 5; bases outside the gene matches: 8. The CDR3 has 13 residues. CDR1 is SQVTM, CDR2 ANQGSEA, per germline. CDR3 loop: CSARPGTGDEQYF. The CDR3 DNA follows: TGCAGCGCCCGTCCCGGGACAGGGGACGAGCAGTACTTC.

The chain recombines TRBV9 with TRBJ2-3; TRBD2 matches at 9 bases. CDR3 length: 16 residues. The germline V gene encodes CDR1 SGDLS and CDR2 YYNGEE. The trim removed 1 base at V and 2 bases at J, leaving 5 bases unmatched. The CDR3 loop is CASSVLLAGPTDTQYF. The CDR3 region has the DNA TGTGCCAGCAGCGTATTACTAGCGGGTCCCACAGATACGCAGTATTTT.

The chain links TRBV10-3 to TRBJ2-3, with D possibly matching TRBD2 (5 bases). Germline CDR1 reads ENHRY; CDR2 reads SYGVKD. The CDR3 spans 14 residues. V lost 3 bases and J lost 0, with 7 bases in between. The DNA for the CDR3 is TGTGCCATCAGTGATACGGGAAGCACAGATACGCAGTATTTT. Translating it yields CAISDTGSTDTQYF.

The chain carries TRBV6-1 and TRBJ2-5, with 9 bases that match TRBD2. CDR3 size: 16 residues. The germline V gene has CDR1 MNHNS and CDR2 SASEGT. V dropped 1 base and J dropped 5; count of bases not matched to a gene: 8. The CDR3 nucleotides are TGTGCCAGCAGTGAAGACCTAGCGGGAATTGCGGAGACCCAGTACTTC. The encoded protein is CASSEDLAGIAETQYF.